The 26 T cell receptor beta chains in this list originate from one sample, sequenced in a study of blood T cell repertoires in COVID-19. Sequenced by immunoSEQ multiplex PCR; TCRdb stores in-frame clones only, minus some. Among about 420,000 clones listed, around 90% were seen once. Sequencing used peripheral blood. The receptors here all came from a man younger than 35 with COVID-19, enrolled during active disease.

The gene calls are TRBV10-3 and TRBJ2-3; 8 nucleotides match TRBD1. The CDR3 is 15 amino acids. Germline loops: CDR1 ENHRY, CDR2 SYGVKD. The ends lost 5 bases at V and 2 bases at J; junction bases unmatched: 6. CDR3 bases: TGTGCCATCAGTAACCGGGACAGGATCACAGATACGCAGTATTTT. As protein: CAISNRDRITDTQYF.

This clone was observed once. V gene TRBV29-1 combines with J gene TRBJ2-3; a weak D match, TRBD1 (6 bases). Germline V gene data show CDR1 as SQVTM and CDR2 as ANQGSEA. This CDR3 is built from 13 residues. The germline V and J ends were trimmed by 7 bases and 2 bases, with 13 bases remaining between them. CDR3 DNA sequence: TGCAGCGGAGGGGGAATATTCACAGATACGCAGTATTTT. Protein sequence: CSGGGIFTDTQYF.

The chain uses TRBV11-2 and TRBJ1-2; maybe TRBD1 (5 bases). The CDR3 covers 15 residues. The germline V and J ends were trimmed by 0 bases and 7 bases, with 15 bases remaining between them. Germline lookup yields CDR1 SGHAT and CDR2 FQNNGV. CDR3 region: CASSLEGGEGRGYTF. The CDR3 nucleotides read TGTGCCAGCAGCTTAGAAGGAGGGGAGGGTCGTGGCTACACCTTC.

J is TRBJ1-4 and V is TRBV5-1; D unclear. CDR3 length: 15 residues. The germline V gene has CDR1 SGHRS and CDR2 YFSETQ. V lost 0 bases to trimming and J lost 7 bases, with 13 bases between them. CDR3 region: CASSLEGVFGEKLFF. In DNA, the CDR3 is TGCGCCAGCAGCTTGGAGGGAGTCTTTGGTGAAAAACTGTTTTTT.

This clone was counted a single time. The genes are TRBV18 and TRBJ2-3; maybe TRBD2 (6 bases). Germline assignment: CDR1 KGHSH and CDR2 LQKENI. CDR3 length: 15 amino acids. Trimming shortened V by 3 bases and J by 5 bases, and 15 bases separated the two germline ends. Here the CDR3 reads CASSPLGGTGDTQYF. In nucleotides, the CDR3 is TGTGCCAGCTCACCTCTGGGCGGGACGGGAGATACGCAGTATTTT.

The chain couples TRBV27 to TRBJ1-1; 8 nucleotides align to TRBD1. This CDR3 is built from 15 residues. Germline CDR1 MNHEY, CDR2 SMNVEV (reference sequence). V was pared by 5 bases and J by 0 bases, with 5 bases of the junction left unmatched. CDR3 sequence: CASSPTGQVNTEAFF. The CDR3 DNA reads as TGTGCCAGCAGTCCTACGGGACAGGTGAACACTGAAGCTTTCTTT.

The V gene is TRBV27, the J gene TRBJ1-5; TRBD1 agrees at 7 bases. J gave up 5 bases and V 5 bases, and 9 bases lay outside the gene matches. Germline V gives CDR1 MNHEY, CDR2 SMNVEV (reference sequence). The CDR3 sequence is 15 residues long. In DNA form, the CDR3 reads TGTGCCAGCAGTCCCTGGGCCGGACAGGATCAGCCCCAGCATTTT. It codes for CASSPWAGQDQPQHF.

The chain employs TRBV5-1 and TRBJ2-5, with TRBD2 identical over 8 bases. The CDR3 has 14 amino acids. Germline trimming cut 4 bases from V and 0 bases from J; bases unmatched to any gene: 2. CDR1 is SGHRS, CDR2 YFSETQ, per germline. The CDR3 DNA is TGCGCCAGCAGCGTTAGCGGGGACCAAGAGACCCAGTACTTC. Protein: CASSVSGDQETQYF.

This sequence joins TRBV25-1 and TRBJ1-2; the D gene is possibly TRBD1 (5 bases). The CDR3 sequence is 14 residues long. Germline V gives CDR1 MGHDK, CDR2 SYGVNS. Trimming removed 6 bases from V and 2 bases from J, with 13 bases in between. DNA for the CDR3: TGTGCCAGCAGAGACAGCCAGACGAACTATGGCTACACCTTC. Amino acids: CASRDSQTNYGYTF.

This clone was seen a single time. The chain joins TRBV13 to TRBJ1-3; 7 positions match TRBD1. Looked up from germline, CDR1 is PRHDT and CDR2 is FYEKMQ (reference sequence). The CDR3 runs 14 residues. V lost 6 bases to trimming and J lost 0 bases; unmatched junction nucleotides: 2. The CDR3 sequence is CASSPGGSGNTIYF. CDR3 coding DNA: TGTGCCAGCAGTCCAGGGGGCTCTGGAAACACCATATATTTT.

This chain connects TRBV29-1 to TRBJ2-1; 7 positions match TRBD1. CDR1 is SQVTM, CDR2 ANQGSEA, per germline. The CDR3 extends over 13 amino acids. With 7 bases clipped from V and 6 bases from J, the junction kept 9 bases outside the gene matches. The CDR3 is CSGRQGRANEQFF. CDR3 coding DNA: TGCAGCGGACGACAGGGCCGGGCCAATGAGCAGTTCTTC.

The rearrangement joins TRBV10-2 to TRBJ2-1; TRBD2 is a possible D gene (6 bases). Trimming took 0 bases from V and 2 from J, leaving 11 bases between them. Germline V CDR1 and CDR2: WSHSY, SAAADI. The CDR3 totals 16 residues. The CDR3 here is CASSESTGDAYNEQFF. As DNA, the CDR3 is TGCGCCAGCAGTGAGTCTACGGGAGACGCCTACAATGAGCAGTTCTTC.

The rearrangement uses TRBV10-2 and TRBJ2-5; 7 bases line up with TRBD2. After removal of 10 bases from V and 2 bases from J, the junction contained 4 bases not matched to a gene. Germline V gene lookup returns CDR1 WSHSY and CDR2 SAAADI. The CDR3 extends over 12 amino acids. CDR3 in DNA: TGCGCCACTGGACTAGATCAAGAGACCCAGTACTTC. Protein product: CATGLDQETQYF.

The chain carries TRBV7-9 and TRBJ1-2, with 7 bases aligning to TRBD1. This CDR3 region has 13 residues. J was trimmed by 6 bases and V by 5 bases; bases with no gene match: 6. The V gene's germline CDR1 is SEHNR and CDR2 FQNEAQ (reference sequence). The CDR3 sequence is CASSRRDRDGYTF. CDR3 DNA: TGTGCCAGCAGCCGCCGGGACAGAGATGGCTACACCTTC.

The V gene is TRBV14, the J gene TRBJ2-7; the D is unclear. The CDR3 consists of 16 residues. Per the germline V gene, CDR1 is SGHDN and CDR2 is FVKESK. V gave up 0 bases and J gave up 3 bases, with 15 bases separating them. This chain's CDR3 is CASSQDLRGKNYEQYF. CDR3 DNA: TGTGCCAGCAGCCAAGACCTGAGAGGAAAGAACTACGAGCAGTACTTC.

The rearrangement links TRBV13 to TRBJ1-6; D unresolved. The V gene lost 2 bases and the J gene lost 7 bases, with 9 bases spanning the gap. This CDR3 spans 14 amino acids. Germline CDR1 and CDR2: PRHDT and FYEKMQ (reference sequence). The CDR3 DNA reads TGTGCCAGCAGCTTAAGGCGGGTGAATTCACCCCTCCACTTT. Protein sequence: CASSLRRVNSPLHF.

This CDR3 is CSASFGGAFNEQFF. CDR3 bases: TGCAGTGCTAGTTTCGGGGGGGCCTTCAATGAGCAGTTCTTC. This sequence joins TRBV20-1 and TRBJ2-1, with TRBD2 identical over 8 bases. The CDR3 is 14 residues long. The V gene end was trimmed by 3 bases and the J gene end by 6 bases; junction bases not matched to a gene: 7. Germline CDR1 and CDR2: DFQATT and SNEGSKA (reference sequence).

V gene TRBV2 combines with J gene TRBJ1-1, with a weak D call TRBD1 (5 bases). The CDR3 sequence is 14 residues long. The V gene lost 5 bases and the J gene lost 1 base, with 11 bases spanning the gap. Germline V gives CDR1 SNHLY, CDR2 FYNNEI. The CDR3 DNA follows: TGTGCCAGCAGTCTTGGGGCTGGGAACACTGAAGCTTTCTTT. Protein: CASSLGAGNTEAFF.

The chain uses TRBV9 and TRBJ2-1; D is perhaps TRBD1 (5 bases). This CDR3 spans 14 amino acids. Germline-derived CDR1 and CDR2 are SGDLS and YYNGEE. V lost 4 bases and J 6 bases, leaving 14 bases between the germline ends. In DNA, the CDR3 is TGTGCCAGCAGCCGAAACGGCAGGGCCAATGAGCAGTTCTTC. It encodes CASSRNGRANEQFF.

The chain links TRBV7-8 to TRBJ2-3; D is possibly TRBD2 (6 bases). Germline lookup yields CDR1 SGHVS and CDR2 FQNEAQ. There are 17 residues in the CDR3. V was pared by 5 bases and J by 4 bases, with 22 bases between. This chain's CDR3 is CASSPARGLAEADTQYF. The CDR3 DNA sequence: TGTGCCAGCAGCCCTGCGCGGGGTCTAGCTGAAGCAGATACGCAGTATTTT.

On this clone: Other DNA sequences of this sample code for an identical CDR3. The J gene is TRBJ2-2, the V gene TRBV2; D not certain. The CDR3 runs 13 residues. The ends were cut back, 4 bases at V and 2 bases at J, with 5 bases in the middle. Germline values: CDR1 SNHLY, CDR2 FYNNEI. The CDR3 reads CASSGRNTGELFF. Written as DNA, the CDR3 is TGTGCCAGCAGTGGCAGAAACACCGGGGAGCTGTTTTTT.

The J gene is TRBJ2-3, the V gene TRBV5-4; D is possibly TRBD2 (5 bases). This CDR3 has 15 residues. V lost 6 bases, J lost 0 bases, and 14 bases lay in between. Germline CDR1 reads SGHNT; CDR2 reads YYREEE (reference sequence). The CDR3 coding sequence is TGTGCCAGCACCCGGGGTGGGGAAAGCACAGATACGCAGTATTTT. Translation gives CASTRGGESTDTQYF.

The chain's CDR3 is CASSYTGGTDTQYF. CDR3 DNA: TGTGCCAGCAGCTATACAGGGGGAACAGATACGCAGTATTTT. The rearrangement links TRBV7-9 to TRBJ2-3; the match to TRBD1 covers 8 bases. The CDR3 runs to 14 residues. The junction had 3 bases not matched to a gene; V was cut back by 4 bases and J by 3 bases. Germline V gives CDR1 SEHNR, CDR2 FQNEAQ (reference sequence).

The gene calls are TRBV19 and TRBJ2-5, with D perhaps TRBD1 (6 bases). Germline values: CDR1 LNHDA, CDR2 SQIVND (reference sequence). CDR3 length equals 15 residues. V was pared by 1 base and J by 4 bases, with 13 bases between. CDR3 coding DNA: TGTGCCAGTAGTATAGGCAGGGGTATAGGAGAGACCCAGTACTTC. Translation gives CASSIGRGIGETQYF. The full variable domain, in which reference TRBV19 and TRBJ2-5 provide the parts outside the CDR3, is DGGITQSPKYLFRKEGQNVTLSCEQNLNHDAMYWYRQDPGQGLRLIYYSQIVNDFQKGDIAEGYSVSREKKESFPLTVTSAQKNPTAFYLCASSIGRGIGETQYFGPGTRLLVL.

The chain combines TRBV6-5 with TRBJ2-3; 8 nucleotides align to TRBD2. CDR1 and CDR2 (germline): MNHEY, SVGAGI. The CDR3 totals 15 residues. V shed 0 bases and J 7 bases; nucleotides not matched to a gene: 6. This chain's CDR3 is CASSYSTGGTYTQYF. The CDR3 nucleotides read TGTGCCAGCAGTTACTCAACGGGAGGGACTTATACGCAGTATTTT.

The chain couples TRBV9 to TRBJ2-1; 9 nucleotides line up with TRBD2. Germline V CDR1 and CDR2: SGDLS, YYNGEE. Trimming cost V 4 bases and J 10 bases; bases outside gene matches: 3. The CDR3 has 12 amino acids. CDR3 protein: CASSRGGDEQFF. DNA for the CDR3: TGTGCCAGCAGCCGCGGGGGGGACGAGCAGTTCTTC.